A single sample is the source of the 21 T cell receptor beta chains below, sequenced in a study of blood T cells in healthy people across ages (dated by TCRdb to 2014 to 2015). The library was produced with 5' RACE. TCRdb records Illumina HiSeq 2500 as the sequencer. The second PCR ran for roughly 6 to 11 cycles and used a J-beta primer mix along with a sample-barcoded 5' primer. TCRdb took the public reads, trimmed them with fastp at Q25, ran MiXCR for clone calling and kept in-frame beta chains. Each record represents a unique CDR3 protein, reported with the most common genes and DNA among its rows. The sample contains roughly 800,000 distinct CDR3 sequences, around 25% of them found a single time. The ten most abundant clones make up around 9.2% of the sample. The same data also contributed to another study, on T cells of mothers and their children.

Specimen: blood. Source of these receptors: a boy aged 5-17 years in good health.

This clonotype was seen a few times. The rearrangement joins TRBV5-6 to TRBJ2-4; 8 bases match TRBD1. Germline CDR1 SGHDT, CDR2 YYEEEE. The CDR3 has 14 residues. The V gene end was trimmed by 0 bases and the J gene end by 6 bases; junction bases not matched to a gene: 2. In DNA form, the CDR3 reads TGTGCCAGCAGCTTGGTGGACAGGGTAAACATTCAGTACTTC. This translates into CASSLVDRVNIQYF. The whole variable domain, remainder taken from reference TRBV5-6 and TRBJ2-4, is DAGVTQSPTHLIKTRGQQVTLRCSPKSGHDTVSWYQQALGQGPQFIFQYYEEEERQRGNFPDRFSGHQFPNYSSELNVNALLLGDSALYLCASSLVDRVNIQYFGAGTRLSVL.

This clonotype has more than one count but fewer than ten. The chain carries TRBV28 and TRBJ2-1; maybe TRBD2 (5 bases). Looked up from germline, CDR1 is MDHEN and CDR2 is SYDVKM. This CDR3 is 15 amino acids long. V gave up 3 bases and J gave up 8 bases, with 17 bases separating them. The DNA of the CDR3 is TGTGCCAGCAGTTTTCTTACTAGTCACCAGGATGAGCAGTTCTTC. Translating gives CASSFLTSHQDEQFF.

This clonotype was observed many times. This rearrangement joins TRBV12-3 or TRBV12-4 to TRBJ2-3; D remains ambiguous. The CDR3 runs 14 residues. V dropped 7 bases and J dropped 2 bases, with 13 bases sitting between them. The CDR3 coding sequence is TGTGCCAGCACCGTTTGGAGCTACACAGATACGCAGTATTTT. It codes for CASTVWSYTDTQYF.

The CDR3 region has the DNA TGTGCCAGCAGCCTTGCGGGACTAGCGTTAGCCGATGAGCAGTTCTTC. Protein sequence: CASSLAGLALADEQFF. This rearrangement joins TRBV7-9 to TRBJ2-5, with 10 positions matching TRBD2. The tail of the sequence fits TRBJ2-1 better, so the J call may be wrong. This CDR3 contains 16 residues. Looked up from germline, CDR1 is SEHNR and CDR2 is FQNEAQ (reference sequence).

This clonotype turned up a few times. The V and J genes are TRBV11-3 and TRBJ2-1; D is undetermined. V was shortened by 4 bases and J by 4 bases, with 17 bases between the two germline ends. Germline CDR1 and CDR2: SGHNT and YENEEA. CDR3 length: 16 amino acids. The CDR3 coding sequence is TGTGCCAGCAGCTCAACGGACCCCACCTTTTACAATGAGCAGTTCTTC. Translating it yields CASSSTDPTFYNEQFF.

This chain connects TRBV2 to TRBJ2-1; D possibly corresponds to TRBD1 (5 bases). V was shortened by 10 bases and J by 7 bases, with 14 bases between the two germline ends. The CDR3 extends over 12 amino acids. The germline V gene has CDR1 SNHLY and CDR2 FYNNEI. CDR3 loop: CANPGPGNEQFF. In DNA, the CDR3 is TGTGCCAACCCCGGCCCAGGGAATGAGCAGTTCTTC.

This clonotype was recorded a few times. The genes are TRBV2 and TRBJ1-5, with D possibly matching TRBD1 (6 bases). This CDR3 spans 15 amino acids. CDR1 and CDR2 (germline): SNHLY, FYNNEI. The V end was cut by 5 bases, the J end by 2 bases, with 13 bases between. This CDR3 is CASSSGGEGNQPQHF. CDR3 in DNA: TGTGCCAGCAGTAGCGGGGGCGAGGGCAATCAGCCCCAGCATTTT. Variable domain in full (rest from reference TRBV2 and TRBJ1-5): EPEVTQTPSHQVTQMGQEVILRCVPISNHLYFYWYRQILGQKVEFLVSFYNNEISEKSEIFDDQFSVERPDGSNFTLKIRSTKLEDSAMYFCASSSGGEGNQPQHFGDGTRLSIL.

This clonotype was detected a few times. V usage is TRBV10-3 and J usage is TRBJ2-5, with D unresolved. Per the germline V gene, CDR1 is ENHRY and CDR2 is SYGVKD. Trimming removed 8 bases from V and 11 bases from J, with 12 bases in between. The CDR3 runs 10 residues. The CDR3 nucleotides read TGTGCCATCGGGTCCCTAGAGCAGTACTTC. Encoded protein: CAIGSLEQYF.

This clonotype turned up a few times. V and J are TRBV20-1 and TRBJ1-5; 9 bases are shared with TRBD1. Losses at the gene ends were 0 bases for V and 5 bases for J; bases not matched to a gene: 11. Germline CDR1 is DFQATT and CDR2 is SNEGSKA (reference sequence). The CDR3 length is 17 residues. Here the CDR3 reads CSARDPRGQGNHQPQHF. The CDR3 DNA is TGCAGTGCTAGAGACCCGCGGGGACAGGGAAACCATCAGCCCCAGCATTTT.

This chain joins TRBV24-1 and TRBJ2-1; D is possibly TRBD1 or TRBD2 (5 bases each). The length of the CDR3 is 15 residues. Trimming took off 7 bases at V and 0 bases at J, with 12 bases between the two ends. Germline CDR1 reads KGHDR; CDR2 reads SFDVKD. CDR3 nucleotide sequence: TGTGCCACCAGCCAGCGGACAAGCTCCTACAATGAGCAGTTCTTC. Translating it yields CATSQRTSSYNEQFF.

Comment on this clonotype: This may stem from a read error, because a much larger clone lies one nucleotide away. This chain connects TRBV5-1 to TRBJ2-6; D might be TRBD1 or TRBD2, each matching 5 bases. CDR1 and CDR2 from the germline V gene are SGHRS and YFSETQ. The CDR3 is made up of 14 amino acids. The CDR3 DNA sequence: TGCGCCAGCACCGTGGAGGCCGGGGCCAGCGTCCTGACTTTC. Protein: CASTVEAGASVLTF.

This sequence joins TRBV11-2 and TRBJ2-5, with 8 bases lining up with TRBD2. Looked up from germline, CDR1 is SGHAT and CDR2 is FQNNGV. The CDR3 spans 19 residues. V was clipped by 4 bases and J by 5 bases; unmatched bases: 21. CDR3 protein: CASSSTPPPGQRGHETQYF. The CDR3 DNA follows: TGTGCCAGCAGCTCGACACCTCCGCCGGGTCAGCGGGGGCACGAGACCCAGTACTTC.

J is TRBJ2-5 and V is TRBV10-3, with D unclear. This CDR3 region has 13 residues. The V and J ends lost 3 bases and 11 bases respectively, with 16 bases between them. Germline V CDR1 and CDR2: ENHRY, SYGVKD. The CDR3 here is CAISEMQAYGQYF. CDR3 nucleotide sequence: TGTGCCATCAGTGAAATGCAGGCCTACGGGCAGTACTTC.

This clonotype was observed a few times. The chain links TRBV5-1 to TRBJ2-5, with TRBD2 matching 7 bases. Germline V CDR1 and CDR2: SGHRS, YFSETQ. Trimming removed 7 bases from V and 5 bases from J; junction bases left unmatched: 11. CDR3 length: 14 residues. CDR3 region: CASGLSGSGETQYF. The CDR3 DNA is TGCGCCAGCGGACTTAGCGGGTCAGGGGAGACCCAGTACTTC.

This clonotype was seen more than once but under ten times. This chain connects TRBV5-1 to TRBJ1-1; no clear D. Per germline, CDR1 SGHRS and CDR2 YFSETQ. The CDR3 is 15 residues long. The V end lost 4 bases, the J end lost 5 bases, and 18 bases lay between the germline ends. The CDR3 DNA reads TGCGCCAGCAGCGTCCGACTGGGCGCGGAAACTGAAGCTTTCTTT. It is translated as CASSVRLGAETEAFF.

This clonotype appeared a few times. Relative to the germline gene, one junction end is altered; a read error may explain this. This rearrangement joins TRBV2 to TRBJ2-2; D is possibly TRBD1 (6 bases). CDR1 is SNHLY and CDR2 is FYNNEI in the germline V gene. The CDR3 consists of 14 residues. The CDR3 here is CASNGGLGTGALFF. CDR3 sequence (DNA): TGTGCCAGCAATGGGGGCCTGGGCACCGGGGCGCTGTTTTTT.

The rearrangement uses TRBV7-9 and TRBJ2-5; 11 nucleotides line up with TRBD2. The end of the DNA aligns better with TRBJ2-1, so the J call may be wrong. This CDR3 has 17 amino acids. The germline gives CDR1 SEHNR, CDR2 FQNEAQ (reference sequence). Written as DNA, the CDR3 is TGTGCCAGCAGCTTCCTTAGCGGGGGGGCAGGAGGAGGTGAGCAGTTCTTC. It translates to CASSFLSGGAGGGEQFF.

J is TRBJ1-1 and V is TRBV29-1; 9 bases are a match to TRBD1. In germline, CDR1 is SQVTM, CDR2 ANQGSEA. The CDR3 has 16 amino acids. V lost 2 bases and J lost 4; bases outside the gene matches: 11. CDR3 sequence (DNA): TGCAGCGTTGAATCAACAGGGGGCGCGATGGGCACTGAAGCTTTCTTT. Translated: CSVESTGGAMGTEAFF.

V is TRBV29-1 and J is TRBJ2-3; D uncertain. Germline CDR1 and CDR2: SQVTM and ANQGSEA. The CDR3 length is 13 residues. The germline V and J ends were trimmed by 4 bases and 7 bases, with 15 bases remaining between them. The CDR3 DNA is TGCAGCGTTGGGTCGGACGACCCTTATACGCAGTATTTT. It encodes CSVGSDDPYTQYF.

This chain uses TRBV21-1 with TRBJ1-1; TRBD1 was called by the table and not checked on the DNA. TRBV21-1 is termed a pseudogene. The CDR3 is made up of 17 amino acids. The CDR3 is CASSKSGGQGSGTEAFF. The DNA for the CDR3 is TGTGCCAGCAGCAAATCGGGAGGACAGGGATCCGGCACTGAAGCTTTCTTT.

V gene TRBV7-3 combines with J gene TRBJ2-2; tentatively, D is TRBD1 (6 bases). The V and J ends lost 3 bases and 5 bases respectively, with 13 bases between them. Germline V gene sequence: CDR1 SGHTA, CDR2 FQGTGA. This CDR3 region has 15 residues. CDR3 sequence reads: CASSFPLGGTGELFF. The CDR3 DNA reads as TGTGCCAGCAGCTTCCCTTTAGGGGGAACCGGGGAGCTGTTTTTT.